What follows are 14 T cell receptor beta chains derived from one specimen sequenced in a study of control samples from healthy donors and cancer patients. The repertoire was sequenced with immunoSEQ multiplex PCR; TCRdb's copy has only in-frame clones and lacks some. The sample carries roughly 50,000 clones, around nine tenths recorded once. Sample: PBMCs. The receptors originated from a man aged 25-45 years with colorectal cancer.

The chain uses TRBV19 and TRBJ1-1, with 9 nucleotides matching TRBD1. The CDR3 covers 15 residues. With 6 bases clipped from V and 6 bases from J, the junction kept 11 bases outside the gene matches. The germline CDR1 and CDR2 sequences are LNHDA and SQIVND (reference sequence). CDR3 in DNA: TGTGCCAGTAGGAGTCCAACAGGGGGCGCATCTGAAGCTTTCTTT. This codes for CASRSPTGGASEAFF.

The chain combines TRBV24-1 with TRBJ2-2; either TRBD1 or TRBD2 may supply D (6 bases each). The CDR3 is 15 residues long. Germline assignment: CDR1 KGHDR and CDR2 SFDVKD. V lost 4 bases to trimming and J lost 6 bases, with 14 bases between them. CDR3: CATSDLQGGPGELFF. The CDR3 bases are TGTGCCACCAGTGACCTACAGGGAGGTCCCGGGGAGCTGTTTTTT.

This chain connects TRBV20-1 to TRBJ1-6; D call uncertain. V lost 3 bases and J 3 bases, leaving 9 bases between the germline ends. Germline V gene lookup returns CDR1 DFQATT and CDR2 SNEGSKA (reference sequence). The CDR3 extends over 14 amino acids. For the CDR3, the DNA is TGCAGTGCTAGTAGTTCGAACTATAATTCACCCCTCCACTTT. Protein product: CSASSSNYNSPLHF.

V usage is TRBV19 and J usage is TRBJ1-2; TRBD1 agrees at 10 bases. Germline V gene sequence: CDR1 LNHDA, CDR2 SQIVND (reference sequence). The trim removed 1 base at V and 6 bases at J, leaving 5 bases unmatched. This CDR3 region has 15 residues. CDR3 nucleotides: TGTGCCAGTAGTATAGCCGGGACAGGGGTGAATGGCTACACCTTC. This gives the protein CASSIAGTGVNGYTF.

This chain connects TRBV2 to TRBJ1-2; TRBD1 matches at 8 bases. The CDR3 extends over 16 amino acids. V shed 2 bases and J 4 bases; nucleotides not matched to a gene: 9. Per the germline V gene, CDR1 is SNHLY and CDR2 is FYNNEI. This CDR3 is CASSEPKTGAPYGYTF. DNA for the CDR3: TGTGCCAGCAGTGAACCGAAGACAGGGGCTCCCTATGGCTACACCTTC.

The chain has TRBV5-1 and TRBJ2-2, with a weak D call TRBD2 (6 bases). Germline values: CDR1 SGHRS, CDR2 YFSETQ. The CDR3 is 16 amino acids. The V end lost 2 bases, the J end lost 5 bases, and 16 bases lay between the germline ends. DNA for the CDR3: TGCGCCAGCAGCTTCGGCAGGCAGGCGGGGACCGGGGAGCTGTTTTTT. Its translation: CASSFGRQAGTGELFF.

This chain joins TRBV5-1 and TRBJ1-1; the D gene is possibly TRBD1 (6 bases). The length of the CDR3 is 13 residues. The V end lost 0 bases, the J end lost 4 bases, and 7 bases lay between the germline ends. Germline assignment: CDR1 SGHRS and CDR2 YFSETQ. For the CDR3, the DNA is TGCGCCAGCAGCTTGGGGGGGCCCACTGAAGCTTTCTTT. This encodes CASSLGGPTEAFF.

This chain's CDR3 is CASSQDTGGRNTIYF. The CDR3 region has the DNA TGCGCCAGCAGCCAAGATACGGGGGGGAGAAACACCATATATTTT. This chain uses TRBV4-1 with TRBJ1-3, with a weak D call TRBD1 (5 bases). The V end lost 0 bases, the J end lost 5 bases, and 11 bases lay between the germline ends. CDR3 size: 15 residues. The germline gives CDR1 MGHRA, CDR2 YSYEKL.

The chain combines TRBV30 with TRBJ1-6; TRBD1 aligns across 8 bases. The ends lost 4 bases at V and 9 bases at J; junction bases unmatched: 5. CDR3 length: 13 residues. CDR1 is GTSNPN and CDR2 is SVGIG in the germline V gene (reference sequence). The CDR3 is CAWTTGGTSPLHF. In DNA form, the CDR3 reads TGTGCCTGGACCACAGGGGGGACTTCACCCCTCCACTTT.

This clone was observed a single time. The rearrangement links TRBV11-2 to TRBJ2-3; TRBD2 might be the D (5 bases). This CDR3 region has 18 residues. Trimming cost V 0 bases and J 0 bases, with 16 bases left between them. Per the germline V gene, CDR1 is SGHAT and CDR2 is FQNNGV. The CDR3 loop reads CASSLDLAGPLSTDTQYF. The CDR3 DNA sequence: TGTGCCAGCAGCTTAGATCTAGCCGGGCCCCTAAGCACAGATACGCAGTATTTT. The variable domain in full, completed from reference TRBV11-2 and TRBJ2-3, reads EAGVAQSPRYKIIEKRQSVAFWCNPISGHATLYWYQQILGQGPKLLIQFQNNGVVDDSQLPKDRFSAERLKGVDSTLKIQPAKLEDSAVYLCASSLDLAGPLSTDTQYFGPGTRLTVL.

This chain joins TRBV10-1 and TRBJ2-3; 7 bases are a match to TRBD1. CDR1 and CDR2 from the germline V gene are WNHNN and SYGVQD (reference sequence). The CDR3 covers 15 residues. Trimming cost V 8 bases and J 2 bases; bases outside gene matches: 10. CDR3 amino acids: CASVRDSKDTDTQYF. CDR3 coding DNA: TGCGCCAGCGTAAGGGACAGTAAGGACACAGATACGCAGTATTTT.

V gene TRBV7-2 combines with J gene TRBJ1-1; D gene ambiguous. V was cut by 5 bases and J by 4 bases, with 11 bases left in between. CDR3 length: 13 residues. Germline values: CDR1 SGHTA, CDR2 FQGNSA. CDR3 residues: CASSPMEGTEAFF. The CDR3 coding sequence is TGTGCCAGCAGCCCGATGGAGGGCACTGAAGCTTTCTTT.

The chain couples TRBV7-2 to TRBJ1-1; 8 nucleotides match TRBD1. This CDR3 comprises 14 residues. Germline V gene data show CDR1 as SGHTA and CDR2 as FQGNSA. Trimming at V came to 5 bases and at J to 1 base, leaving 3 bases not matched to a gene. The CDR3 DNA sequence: TGTGCCAGCAGCCCACAGGGGGGGAACACTGAAGCTTTCTTT. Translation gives CASSPQGGNTEAFF.

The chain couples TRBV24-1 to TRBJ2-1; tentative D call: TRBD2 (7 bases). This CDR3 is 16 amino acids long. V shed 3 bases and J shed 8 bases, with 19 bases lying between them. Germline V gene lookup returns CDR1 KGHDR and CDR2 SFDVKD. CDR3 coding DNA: TGTGCCACCAGTGATACTGGGGGGGCTCCCCAGCATGAGCAGTTCTTC. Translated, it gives CATSDTGGAPQHEQFF.